This TCR beta chain comes out of a study of cytomegalovirus exposure and HLA in healthy donors. Study-level background: For the approximately 400 genotyped donors, 75% to 90% fell within the Caucasian-associated ancestry cluster.

The CDR3 loop spans 15 amino acids. Germline CDR1 MDHEN, CDR2 SYDVKM. V was cut by 5 bases and J by 4 bases, with 18 bases left in between. The primer mix had 60 Vbeta and 13 Jbeta primers. Assay used: immunoSEQ multiplex PCR; TCRdb lists only in-frame clones, some missing. This table holds fewer than 250,000 clones, about three quarters found once. Sequencing was carried out using PBMCs. V and J are TRBV28 and TRBJ2-7; D is unclear. The sequence was obtained from a male donor in good health and CMV-seronegative. The CDR3 loop is CASSDPGAASYEQYF. CDR3 DNA: TGTGCCAGCAGTGACCCCGGAGCAGCCTCATACGAGCAGTACTTC.